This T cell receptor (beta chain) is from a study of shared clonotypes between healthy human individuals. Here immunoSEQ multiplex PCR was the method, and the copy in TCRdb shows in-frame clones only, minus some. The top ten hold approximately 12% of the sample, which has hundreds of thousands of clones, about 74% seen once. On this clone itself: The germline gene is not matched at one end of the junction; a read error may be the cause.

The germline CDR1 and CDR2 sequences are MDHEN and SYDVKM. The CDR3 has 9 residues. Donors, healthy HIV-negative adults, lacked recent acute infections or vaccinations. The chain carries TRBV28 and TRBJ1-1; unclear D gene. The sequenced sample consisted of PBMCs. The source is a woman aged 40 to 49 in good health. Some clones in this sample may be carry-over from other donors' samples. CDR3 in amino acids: CASKPPVTF. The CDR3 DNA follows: TGTGCCAGCAAACCCCCCGTCACATTT.